One T cell receptor beta chain is described in this entry. Antigen specificity is unknown. Barcoded TCR alpha and TCR beta cDNA libraries with UMIs came from 5'RACE using constant-segment primers. TCRdb redid the calling of the 5' RACE reads with MiXCR, one entry per CDR3 protein. This table has hundreds of thousands of distinct CDR3 sequences, 12% to 15% appearing once. These data originate in a study of T-cell memory formation after mild COVID-19. Findings and limits, study-wide: Contracting clones, day 15 to 85, had balanced CD4/CD8, and later expanders favored CD4+. Contracting CD8+ clones were enriched in EMRA, CD4+ mainly in CM and EM. Pre-infection memory contained some responding clones, which suggested that cross-reactive memory had joined.

Material: PBMCs or a T cell subset sorted from them (not recorded which). The TCR sequence derives from a man between 18 and 29 years old who had mild COVID-19 (a few samples of this study predate the infection). Cell type and time point are not known.

The DNA for the CDR3 is TGCGCCAGCAGCTTGAGTATGCGGACAGCCAACACTGAAGCTTTCTTT. It encodes CASSLSMRTANTEAFF. The chain carries TRBV5-1 and TRBJ1-1; D might be TRBD1 (6 bases). Per germline, CDR1 SGHRS and CDR2 YFSETQ. The CDR3 covers 16 residues. The V and J ends lost 1 base and 2 bases respectively, with 15 bases between them.